The present TCR beta chain was sequenced within a study of response to subunit inactivated influenza vaccine. Overall study findings and caveats: The authors put forward the suggestion that each seasonal influenza vaccination may bring in only a limited number of new T cells.

MiXCR, applied by TCRdb to the RT-PCR reads, yields one record per CDR3 protein. The repertoire holds 530,000 or so distinct CDR3 sequences, 12% seen once, with approximately 10% in the top ten. CDR3 size: 15 residues. Trimming took off 3 bases at V and 1 base at J, with 12 bases between the two ends. Germline V gene data show CDR1 as SGHTA and CDR2 as FQGNSA. This clonotype was seen a few times. Its antigen is not known. The sequence was obtained from a man aged 50 to 59 who received an inactivated influenza vaccine. The sequencing used PBMCs from blood, collected on the day of vaccination. J is TRBJ1-1 and V is TRBV7-2; D not certain. The CDR3 DNA sequence: TGTGCCAGCAGCTTTCGGACTGCTTCGAACACTGAAGCTTTCTTT. Its translation: CASSFRTASNTEAFF.